These 11 T cell receptor beta chains were all obtained from the same sample, sequenced in a study of Graves' ophthalmopathy and Graves' hyperthyroidism. Beta-chain TCR CDR3 regions were amplified from RNA transcripts. Amplification began with first-round RT-PCR using HTBI primers, then second-round multiplex PCR was performed. Each CDR3 protein is one row after TCRdb ran MiXCR on the multiplex PCR reads. The sample comprises hundreds of thousands of distinct CDR3 sequences, roughly 20% of which are singletons, and approximately 6.9% rests with the top ten. Material for sequencing was peripheral blood. These receptors all come from a woman between 18 and 29 years old with stable Graves' hyperthyroidism. Some clones in this sample may be carry-over from other donors' samples.

A few counts support this clonotype. The chain employs TRBV7-2 and TRBJ2-5; D could derive from TRBD1 or TRBD2 (6 bases each). The germline gives CDR1 SGHTA, CDR2 FQGNSA. Trimming stripped 5 bases from V and 0 bases from J, with 16 bases between. This CDR3 spans 16 amino acids. The CDR3 DNA follows: TGTGCCAGCAGCACCCGGGGGCCCCCGTACCAAGAGACCCAGTACTTC. This encodes CASSTRGPPYQETQYF.

This clonotype was seen ten or more times. This chain joins TRBV6-5 and TRBJ2-7; tentative D call: TRBD1 (6 bases). The germline V gene encodes CDR1 MNHEY and CDR2 SVGAGI. Trimming stripped 5 bases from V and 6 bases from J, with 17 bases between. This CDR3 region has 14 residues. The DNA of the CDR3 is TGTGCCAGCAGTCCCCTTTCCAGGGGCCGCGAGCAGTACTTC. It translates to CASSPLSRGREQYF.

CDR3 coding DNA: TGTGCCAGCAGCCCCAGGGGGGGGGGAGCAAATTCACCCCTCCACTTT. It yields the protein CASSPRGGGANSPLHF. The chain combines TRBV6-1 with TRBJ1-6, with 7 bases matching TRBD1. CDR3 length equals 16 residues. V lost 6 bases, J lost 7 bases, and 12 bases stayed unmatched. CDR1 MNHNS and CDR2 SASEGT come from the germline V gene.

The sample holds many counts of this clonotype. This chain uses TRBV19 with TRBJ1-1; a weak D match, TRBD1 (6 bases). Germline V CDR1 and CDR2: LNHDA, SQIVND (reference sequence). This CDR3 region has 13 residues. V lost 9 bases and J lost 1, with 12 bases in between. The CDR3 here is CASSQTGNTEAFF. The DNA of the CDR3 is TGTGCCAGCAGCCAGACAGGGAACACTGAAGCTTTCTTT.

This clonotype came up many times. The chain joins TRBV5-1 to TRBJ1-3, with D tentatively TRBD1 (5 bases). Germline CDR1 reads SGHRS; CDR2 reads YFSETQ. Between the trimmed V and J ends, which lost 0 bases and 4 bases, there was a span of 11 bases. The CDR3 length is 15 residues. The CDR3 spells CASSLAGDRGNTIYF. The DNA of the CDR3 is TGCGCCAGCAGCTTGGCCGGGGACCGCGGAAACACCATATATTTT.

This clonotype was seen a handful of times. This chain connects TRBV2 to TRBJ2-2, with TRBD2 matching 13 bases. V lost 5 bases to trimming and J lost 5 bases; unmatched junction nucleotides: 5. Looked up from germline, CDR1 is SNHLY and CDR2 is FYNNEI. The CDR3 is 16 amino acids. The CDR3 coding sequence is TGTGCCAGCAGTAAGGGACTAGCGGGGCGGACCGGGGAGCTGTTTTTT. It yields the protein CASSKGLAGRTGELFF.

With respect to this clonotype: With a much larger clone just one base away, this may be a read error. Because the CDR3's place on the DNA is in doubt, the DNA is left out and the CDR3 is given as listed by TCRdb. The V call is TRBV12-3 or TRBV12-4, the J call TRBJ2-2; no check of the table's D call, TRBD1, against the DNA was made. The CDR3 has 14 amino acids, counting both end residues. CDR3: CASSFGIGTGELCF.

This clonotype was detected ten times or more. The V and J genes are TRBV5-1 and TRBJ2-7, with 9 bases lining up with TRBD1. In germline, CDR1 is SGHRS, CDR2 YFSETQ. This CDR3 region has 13 residues. V dropped 7 bases and J dropped 7; count of bases not matched to a gene: 9. Here the CDR3 reads CASGRTGGGEQYF. The CDR3 DNA is TGCGCCAGCGGAAGAACAGGGGGCGGAGAGCAGTACTTC.

This clonotype occurred a few times. The CDR3 DNA follows: TGTGCCAGCAGCGCCCCTCTCGGGGGTGGGGGCACTGAAGCTTTCTTT. It encodes CASSAPLGGGGTEAFF. The V gene is TRBV14, the J gene TRBJ1-1, with D maybe TRBD1 (5 bases). The CDR3 contains 16 residues. Trimming removed 5 bases from V and 4 bases from J, with 20 bases in between. From germline, CDR1 is SGHDN and CDR2 FVKESK.

This chain uses TRBV20-1 with TRBJ2-5; TRBD1 aligns across 11 bases. From germline, CDR1 is DFQATT and CDR2 SNEGSKA (reference sequence). This CDR3 is 13 amino acids long. With 8 bases clipped from V and 6 bases from J, the junction kept 8 bases outside the gene matches. CDR3 DNA sequence: TGCAGTTCATGGACAGGGGGCAGGAAGACCCAGTACTTC. Its translation: CSSWTGGRKTQYF.

This clonotype has ten or more counts. J is TRBJ2-7 and V is TRBV7-2; D gene ambiguous. This CDR3 region has 15 residues. V lost 6 bases and J lost 1, with 16 bases in between. Germline assignment: CDR1 SGHTA and CDR2 FQGNSA. In DNA, the CDR3 is TGTGCCAGCAGTCCGTTTTTGGCAGTATCCTACGAGCAGTACTTC. As protein: CASSPFLAVSYEQYF.